Shown below are 29 T cell receptor beta chains from a single sample sequenced in a study of healthy donors' naive CD4 and CD8 T cells. A linear amplification protocol produced the TCR libraries from roughly 480 ng of total RNA. TCRdb redid the calling of the reads with MiXCR, one entry per CDR3 protein. The sample lists approximately 200,000 distinct CDR3 sequences; around 80% were seen once. The sample was naive CD4+ and CD8+ T cells sorted from blood, pooled from several donors. The receptors shown here come from a pool of human donors in good health; the sample pools cells from several healthy donors.

Only a few counts were recorded for this clonotype. CDR3 amino acids: CSADGGIYEQYF. CDR3 coding DNA: TGCAGTGCAGACGGGGGGATATACGAGCAGTACTTC. The V call is TRBV20-1, the J call TRBJ2-7; 7 nucleotides align to TRBD2. CDR3 length equals 12 residues. The V and J ends lost 6 bases and 4 bases, in that order; junction bases with no gene match: 6. Germline-derived CDR1 and CDR2 are DFQATT and SNEGSKA (reference sequence).

V and J are TRBV19 and TRBJ2-7; perhaps TRBD1 as D (6 bases). The CDR3 spans 14 residues. Between the trimmed V and J ends, which lost 6 bases and 2 bases, there was a span of 14 bases. The germline CDR1 and CDR2 sequences are LNHDA and SQIVND (reference sequence). CDR3 coding DNA: TGTGCCAGTAGACTCCACAGGGAGACCTACGAGCAGTACTTC. This codes for CASRLHRETYEQYF.

The chain links TRBV29-1 to TRBJ2-3; TRBD1 matches 9 bases. The J segment lost 3 bases and the V segment lost 1 base, leaving 2 bases of the junction unmatched. Looked up from germline, CDR1 is SQVTM and CDR2 is ANQGSEA. The CDR3 is made up of 14 amino acids. CDR3 nucleotide sequence: TGCAGCGTTGAAGGCGGGACAGGGACAGATACGCAGTATTTT. This sequence encodes CSVEGGTGTDTQYF.

V is TRBV11-2 and J is TRBJ2-7; no clear D. With 1 base removed from V and 1 base from J, the gap between germline ends came to 11 bases. There are 15 residues in the CDR3. Germline V lookup: CDR1 SGHAT, CDR2 FQNNGV. CDR3 coding DNA: TGTGCCAGCAGCTTAGGGGCAGGCCGTTCCTACGAGCAGTACTTC. Its translation: CASSLGAGRSYEQYF.

The rearrangement uses TRBV5-6 and TRBJ2-1, with 12 positions matching TRBD2. V lost 4 bases to trimming and J lost 8 bases; unmatched junction nucleotides: 7. The germline V gene encodes CDR1 SGHDT and CDR2 YYEEEE. The CDR3 length is 15 residues. CDR3: CASSRLAGVRDEQFF. For the CDR3, the DNA is TGTGCCAGCAGCCGACTAGCGGGGGTCAGGGATGAGCAGTTCTTC.

This clonotype was seen a few times. The V and J genes are TRBV29-1 and TRBJ1-2, with 8 bases aligning to TRBD1. Germline V CDR1 and CDR2: SQVTM, ANQGSEA. V trimming: 6 bases; J trimming: 3 bases; junction bases outside the gene matches: 3. This CDR3 has 12 residues. DNA of the CDR3: TGCAGCGTACAACAGGGGGACTATGGCTACACCTTC. This encodes CSVQQGDYGYTF. Drawing the rest from reference TRBV29-1 and TRBJ1-2, the complete variable domain is SAVISQKPSRDICQRGTSLTIQCQVDSQVTMMFWYRQQPGQSLTLIATANQGSEATYESGFVIDKFPISRPNLTFSTLTVSNMSPEDSSIYLCSVQQGDYGYTFGSGTRLTVV.

V and J are TRBV29-1 and TRBJ2-1; D gene uncertain. Trimming left V 3 bases short and J 0 bases short, with 9 bases between. Germline CDR1 is SQVTM and CDR2 is ANQGSEA. The CDR3 loop spans 14 amino acids. The CDR3 spells CSVDPRSSYNEQFF. CDR3 sequence (DNA): TGCAGCGTTGACCCAAGGAGCTCCTACAATGAGCAGTTCTTC.

The chain employs TRBV20-1 and TRBJ2-7; a weak D match, TRBD1 (6 bases). Germline CDR1 and CDR2: DFQATT and SNEGSKA (reference sequence). Between the trimmed V and J ends, which lost 2 bases and 4 bases, there was a span of 9 bases. This CDR3 comprises 12 residues. DNA of the CDR3: TGCAGTGCTAGAAAACAGGGATACGAGCAGTACGTC. Its translation: CSARKQGYEQYV.

The sample holds one count of this clonotype. The chain recombines TRBV18 with TRBJ2-5; TRBD1 matches at 7 bases. This CDR3 has 14 amino acids. Germline CDR1 KGHSH, CDR2 LQKENI. V was pared by 3 bases and J by 5 bases, with 6 bases of the junction left unmatched. This CDR3 is CASSPTGTVETQYF. Written as DNA, the CDR3 is TGTGCCAGCTCACCGACGGGGACAGTGGAGACCCAGTACTTC.

The chain uses TRBV29-1 and TRBJ2-1; D is uncertain. The CDR3 has 14 amino acids. Germline V gene sequence: CDR1 SQVTM, CDR2 ANQGSEA. V was pared by 6 bases and J by 2 bases, with 14 bases between. CDR3 loop: CSVAGVGPYNEQFF. The DNA for the CDR3 is TGCAGCGTCGCTGGAGTTGGACCCTACAATGAGCAGTTCTTC.

This chain joins TRBV6-5 and TRBJ2-1, with TRBD2 matching 14 bases. The CDR3 has 16 amino acids. J lost 9 bases, V lost 2 bases, and 6 bases had no gene match. The germline gives CDR1 MNHEY, CDR2 SVGAGI. The CDR3 DNA is TGTGCCAGCAGTTACCCGGGACTAGCGGGAGTTCTTGAGCAGTTCTTC. Its protein is CASSYPGLAGVLEQFF.

The gene calls are TRBV29-1 and TRBJ2-2; 9 bases line up with TRBD1. Per germline, CDR1 SQVTM and CDR2 ANQGSEA. The CDR3 extends over 15 amino acids. Unmatched junction bases numbered 11, after V lost 5 bases and J lost 7 bases. CDR3 in amino acids: CSVYNPGQGDGELFF. The CDR3 region has the DNA TGCAGCGTTTATAACCCGGGACAGGGCGACGGGGAGCTGTTTTTT.

This chain connects TRBV12-3 or TRBV12-4 to TRBJ1-5; TRBD1 matches 7 bases. V was pared by 6 bases and J by 5 bases, with 10 bases of the junction left unmatched. CDR3 length equals 15 residues. Here the CDR3 DNA reads TGTGCCAGCAGCCCGCCGGGACAGCCCTATCAGCCCCAGCATTTT. It codes for CASSPPGQPYQPQHF.

The rearrangement links TRBV30 to TRBJ1-5; D gene ambiguous. Trimming pared 0 bases from V and 6 bases from J, leaving 6 bases between. The CDR3 runs 12 residues. CDR1 is GTSNPN, CDR2 SVGIG, per germline (reference sequence). CDR3 in amino acids: CAWSVRGQPQHF. In DNA form, the CDR3 reads TGTGCCTGGAGTGTAAGAGGTCAGCCCCAGCATTTT.

The chain uses TRBV29-1 and TRBJ2-3; 10 nucleotides agree with TRBD1. Germline trimming cut 6 bases from V and 5 bases from J; bases unmatched to any gene: 5. This CDR3 contains 13 residues. Germline-derived CDR1 and CDR2 are SQVTM and ANQGSEA. The CDR3 loop reads CSVGGQGEDTQYF. The DNA of the CDR3 is TGCAGCGTGGGAGGACAGGGGGAAGATACGCAGTATTTT.

This chain links TRBV6-5 with TRBJ2-7; no clear D. CDR1 and CDR2 from the germline V gene are MNHEY and SVGAGI. Trimming removed 7 bases from V and 3 bases from J, with 16 bases in between. This CDR3 comprises 14 residues. The CDR3 is CASMMARSIYEQYF. CDR3 nucleotide sequence: TGTGCCAGCATGATGGCAAGGAGTATCTACGAGCAGTACTTC.

The chain uses TRBV11-1 and TRBJ1-4, with TRBD1 matching over 9 bases. From germline, CDR1 is SGHAT and CDR2 FQDESV (reference sequence). This CDR3 spans 14 amino acids. V lost 3 bases to trimming and J lost 5 bases; unmatched junction nucleotides: 1. CDR3 DNA sequence: TGTGCCAGCAGCTTCGACAGGGGGAATGAAAAACTGTTTTTT. Translation gives CASSFDRGNEKLFF. Together with reference TRBV11-1 and TRBJ1-4, the CDR3 gives the full variable domain: EAEVAQSPRYKITEKSQAVAFWCDPISGHATLYWYRQILGQGPELLVQFQDESVVDDSQLPKDRFSAERLKGVDSTLKIQPAELGDSAMYLCASSFDRGNEKLFFGSGTQLSVL.

The rearrangement uses TRBV29-1 and TRBJ2-7, with D perhaps matching TRBD1 (6 bases). This CDR3 has 15 amino acids. The germline CDR1 and CDR2 sequences are SQVTM and ANQGSEA. Trimming cost V 2 bases and J 3 bases, with 17 bases left between them. The CDR3 loop reads CSVESPQGPRYEQYF. Here the CDR3 DNA reads TGCAGCGTTGAAAGTCCGCAGGGGCCCCGCTACGAGCAGTACTTC.

The gene calls are TRBV20-1 and TRBJ2-7; D assignment may be TRBD1 or TRBD2 (5 bases each). The CDR3 extends over 14 amino acids. The germline gives CDR1 DFQATT, CDR2 SNEGSKA (reference sequence). Trimming shortened V by 0 bases and J by 3 bases, and 12 bases separated the two germline ends. The CDR3 coding sequence is TGCAGTGCTAGAGATGGGGACGGGGTCTACGAGCAGTACTTC. The encoded protein is CSARDGDGVYEQYF.

The chain uses TRBV29-1 and TRBJ2-1; D unresolved. V was clipped by 7 bases and J by 9 bases, with 31 bases between them. Per germline, CDR1 SQVTM and CDR2 ANQGSEA. The CDR3 totals 17 residues. CDR3 DNA sequence: TGCAGCGCCGAAGGGCTAGAAGGTGGGCATGACACGGTTGAGCAGTTCTTC. Translation: CSAEGLEGGHDTVEQFF.

V gene TRBV6-5 combines with J gene TRBJ1-2; maybe TRBD1 (5 bases). Trimming stripped 5 bases from V and 7 bases from J, with 23 bases between. The CDR3 sequence is 16 residues long. Germline values: CDR1 MNHEY, CDR2 SVGAGI. For the CDR3, the DNA is TGTGCCAGCAGTGGCCCCCGGGACGGCCGAGGGGTTGGCTACACCTTC. Translation: CASSGPRDGRGVGYTF.

CDR3 nucleotide sequence: TGCAGTGCAACCCGGGACAGGGAGACCCAGTACTTC. Encoded protein: CSATRDRETQYF. The V and J genes are TRBV20-1 and TRBJ2-5, with 8 bases that match TRBD1. CDR1 is DFQATT, CDR2 SNEGSKA, per germline (reference sequence). V lost 6 bases to trimming and J lost 5 bases; unmatched junction nucleotides: 5. The CDR3 loop spans 12 amino acids.

This CDR3 reads CSAQATGGQPQHF. In DNA form, the CDR3 reads TGCAGTGCTCAAGCGACAGGGGGGCAGCCCCAGCATTTT. The J gene is TRBJ1-5, the V gene TRBV20-1, with TRBD1 identical over 9 bases. CDR3 length equals 13 residues. After removal of 5 bases from V and 7 bases from J, the junction contained 6 bases not matched to a gene. Germline V gene data show CDR1 as DFQATT and CDR2 as SNEGSKA (reference sequence).

The V and J genes are TRBV4-1 and TRBJ1-1; D might be TRBD1 (5 bases). Per the germline V gene, CDR1 is MGHRA and CDR2 is YSYEKL. The CDR3 has 16 residues. V was shortened by 4 bases and J by 5 bases, with 20 bases between the two germline ends. CDR3: CASSRRSEGRGTEAFF. The CDR3 region has the DNA TGCGCCAGCAGCCGGAGATCGGAGGGGCGTGGGACTGAAGCTTTCTTT.

J is TRBJ2-7 and V is TRBV27; D not resolved. This CDR3 is 13 amino acids long. Trimming removed 2 bases from V and 0 bases from J, with 5 bases in between. Germline CDR1 and CDR2: MNHEY and SMNVEV (reference sequence). CDR3 residues: CASSLLDSYEQYF. The CDR3, as DNA: TGTGCCAGCAGTTTACTCGACTCCTACGAGCAGTACTTC.

Concerning this clonotype itself: With a much larger clone just one base away, this may be a read error. V gene TRBV27 combines with J gene TRBJ2-7; D gene unclear. This CDR3 region has 12 residues. CDR1 is MNHEY and CDR2 is SMNVEV in the germline V gene (reference sequence). The DNA of the CDR3 is TGTACCAGCAGTTCTGGCCTCTACGAGCAGTACTTC. Protein product: CTSSSGLYEQYF.

The rearrangement joins TRBV27 to TRBJ2-3; D gene ambiguous. Germline lookup yields CDR1 MNHEY and CDR2 SMNVEV (reference sequence). V lost 4 bases and J 0 bases, leaving 5 bases between the germline ends. The CDR3 runs 13 residues. The CDR3 reads CASSWASTDTQYF. CDR3 bases: TGTGCCAGCAGTTGGGCTAGCACAGATACGCAGTATTTT.

The chain has TRBV6-2 or TRBV6-3 and TRBJ2-1; 8 nucleotides agree with TRBD2. The length of the CDR3 is 13 residues. Germline values: CDR1 MNHEY, CDR2 SVGEGT. This chain's CDR3 is CGSGGRSYNEQFF. The CDR3 nucleotides are TGTGGGAGCGGGGGCCGCTCCTACAATGAGCAGTTCTTC.

The V and J genes are TRBV6-5 and TRBJ2-7; a weak D match, TRBD1 (5 bases). Trimming shortened V by 6 bases and J by 3 bases, and 12 bases separated the two germline ends. Germline V gene data show CDR1 as MNHEY and CDR2 as SVGAGI. This CDR3 contains 13 residues. In DNA form, the CDR3 reads TGTGCCAGCAGCAGGGCCCTTGACTACGAGCAGTACTTC. As protein: CASSRALDYEQYF.